What follows is one TCR beta chain and its context. Antigen unknown. This entry belongs to a study of shared clonotypes between healthy human individuals. Across the study: The study enrolled two women and three men aged 18 to 49. Study-wide results and caveats: Memory subsets generally showed smaller estimated richness than naive subsets did. In a few donors, around 5% of naive CD4 clonotypes appeared in common.

With 5 bases clipped from V and 1 base from J, the junction kept 5 bases outside the gene matches. This CDR3 region has 15 residues. CDR1 SEHNR and CDR2 FQNEAQ come from the germline V gene (reference sequence). The table came from immunoSEQ multiplex PCR; TCRdb's copy has only in-frame clones and leaves some out. The sample includes around 300,000 clones, roughly 84% of them seen just once. This rearrangement joins TRBV7-9 to TRBJ1-5, with 7 nucleotides matching TRBD1. The receptor was derived from a young man in good health. Sequenced material: memory CD8+ T cells sorted from blood. This sample's subset: CD45RO+ cells pooled with CCR7-negative TemRA cells. The CDR3 DNA reads TGTGCCAGCAGCCCGCCGACAGGGAGCAATCAGCCCCAGCATTTT. Its protein is CASSPPTGSNQPQHF.